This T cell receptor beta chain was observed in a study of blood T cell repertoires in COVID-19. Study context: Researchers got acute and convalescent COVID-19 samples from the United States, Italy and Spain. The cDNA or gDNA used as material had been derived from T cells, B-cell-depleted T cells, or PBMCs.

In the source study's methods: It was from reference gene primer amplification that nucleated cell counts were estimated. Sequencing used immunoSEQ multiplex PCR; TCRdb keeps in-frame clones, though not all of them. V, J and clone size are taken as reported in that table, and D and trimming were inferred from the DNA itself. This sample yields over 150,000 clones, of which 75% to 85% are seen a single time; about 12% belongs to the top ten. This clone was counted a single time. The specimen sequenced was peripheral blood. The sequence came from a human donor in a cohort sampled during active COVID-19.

Written as DNA, the CDR3 is TGTGCCAGCAGTTTATATTCTAGCGGGAGTACAGATACGCAGTATTTT. It yields the protein CASSLYSSGSTDTQYF. J is TRBJ2-3 and V is TRBV27, with 10 bases lining up with TRBD2. The CDR3 runs to 16 residues. The junction had 4 bases not matched to a gene; V was cut back by 1 base and J by 3 bases. Germline CDR1 MNHEY, CDR2 SMNVEV (reference sequence).